This T cell receptor beta chain was recorded in a study of cytomegalovirus exposure and HLA in healthy donors (dated by TCRdb to about 2017). Regarding the complete study: According to a later analysis, one platform produced both the roughly 110 validation repertoires and the 550 to 800 repertoires of the first cohort. Along with the approximately 700-subject first cohort, a separate validation cohort of 120 different subjects was used. The study combined high-throughput TCR immunosequencing, statistical association of individual TCRs with disease status, and machine learning to predict cytomegalovirus infection status. The study aimed to test whether cataloging public T cell receptors could reveal signatures of past pathogen exposure.

Summary of the overall study and its limitations: The study listed 150 to 200 TCR beta chains as associated with cytomegalovirus. The classifier was reported to diagnose cytomegalovirus status with high specificity and sensitivity in both the original cohort and the validation cohort. Across donors, most TCR sequences were observed very rarely, whereas some public TCRs were present in many individuals. A few of the identified cytomegalovirus-associated TCR beta chains were confirmed in vitro to be specific for cytomegalovirus antigens. The authors suggested that the approach could potentially be generalized to other disease states and immunological phenotypes. Subsequent analysis determined that TCRs grouped into clusters in the first cohort also showed a tendency toward co-occurrence across the 130 or so validation repertoires, and approximately 94% of cluster scores exceeded 0. A later analysis had no HLA typing for the validation cohort, so co-occurrence there was scored across all 130 or so repertoires.

CDR3 length: 17 amino acids, cysteine to phenylalanine. This entry keeps only the CDR3 DNA: 51 bases, framed from base 1. V lost 3 bases and J lost 6 bases, and the count of bases not matched to a germline gene is 15. Reading the germline V gene gives CDR1 MGHRA and CDR2 YSYEKL. The donors belonged to the validation cohort of over a hundred subjects, which was separate from the approximately 700-subject first cohort. The protocol used for the library was the immunoSEQ multiplex PCR assay. Per the authors' processing: To diagnose cytomegalovirus status from the catalog of TCR beta chain sequences, a statistical classification framework was built. Not all clones reach the TCRdb copy of this immuneACCESS table, which keeps in-frame sequences only. Checked studies attribute under half of the gap to unresolved V genes and leave the rest unexplained. V and J calls and clone size are those listed in that table; D and trimming were worked out from the DNA. The sample has 82,000 or so clones on record, over 85% of them singletons. The top ten clonotypes cover around 0.69% of the sample.

Turning to this clone: What this receptor recognizes is not known. Nothing much larger sits one base from this clone, and base qualities are not available.

This TCR came from a woman aged 18-35 years in good health and CMV-seronegative. Sequencing used PBMCs. In this chain, TRBV4-1 is recombined with TRBJ2-3, with 7 bases matching TRBD2. CDR3 loop: CASSQTPRGGGSDTQYF. The DNA is TGCGCCAGCAGCCAGACCCCTCGGGGCGGGGGATCTGATACGCAGTATTTT.